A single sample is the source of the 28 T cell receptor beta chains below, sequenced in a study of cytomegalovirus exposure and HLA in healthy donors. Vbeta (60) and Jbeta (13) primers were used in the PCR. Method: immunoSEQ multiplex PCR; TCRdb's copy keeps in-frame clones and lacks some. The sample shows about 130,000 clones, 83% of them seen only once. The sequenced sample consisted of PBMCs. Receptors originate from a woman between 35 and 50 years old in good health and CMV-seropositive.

The DNA of the CDR3 is TGTGCCAGCAGCCCAGAGGTAGATTTCTCTGGAAACACCATATATTTT. Translating it yields CASSPEVDFSGNTIYF. The genes are TRBV7-2 and TRBJ1-3; D gene unclear. The CDR3 consists of 16 residues. From germline, CDR1 is SGHTA and CDR2 FQGNSA. Trimming removed 5 bases at V and 0 bases at J, with 14 bases between.

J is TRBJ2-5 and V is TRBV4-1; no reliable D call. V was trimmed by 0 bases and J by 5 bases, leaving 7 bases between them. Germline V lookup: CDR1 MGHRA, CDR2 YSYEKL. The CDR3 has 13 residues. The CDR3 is CASSQDSRETQYF. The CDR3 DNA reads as TGCGCCAGCAGCCAAGATTCGAGGGAGACCCAGTACTTC.

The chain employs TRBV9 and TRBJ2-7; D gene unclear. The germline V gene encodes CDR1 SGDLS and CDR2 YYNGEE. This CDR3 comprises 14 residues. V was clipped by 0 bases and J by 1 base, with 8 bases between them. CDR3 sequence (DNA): TGTGCCAGCAGCGTAGCTACTGATTCCTACGAGCAGTACTTC. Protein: CASSVATDSYEQYF.

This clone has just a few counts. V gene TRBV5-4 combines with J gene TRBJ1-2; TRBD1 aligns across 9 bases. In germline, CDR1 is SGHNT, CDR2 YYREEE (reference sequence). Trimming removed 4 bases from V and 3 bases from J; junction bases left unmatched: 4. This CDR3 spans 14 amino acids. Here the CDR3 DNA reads TGTGCCAGCAGCAACAGGGGGCGGTACTATGGCTACACCTTC. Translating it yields CASSNRGRYYGYTF.

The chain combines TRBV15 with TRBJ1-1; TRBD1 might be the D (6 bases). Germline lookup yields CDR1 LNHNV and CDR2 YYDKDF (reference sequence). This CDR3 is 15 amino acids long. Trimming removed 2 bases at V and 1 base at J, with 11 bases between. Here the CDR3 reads CATSRYQGTNTEAFF. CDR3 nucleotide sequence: TGTGCCACCAGCAGATATCAGGGGACGAACACTGAAGCTTTCTTT.

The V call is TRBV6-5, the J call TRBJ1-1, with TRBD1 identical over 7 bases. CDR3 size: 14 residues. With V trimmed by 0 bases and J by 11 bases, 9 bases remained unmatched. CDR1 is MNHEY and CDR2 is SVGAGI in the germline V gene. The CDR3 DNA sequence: TGTGCCAGCAGTTACTCAACCCACAGGGGCGCGGCTTTCTTT. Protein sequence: CASSYSTHRGAAFF.

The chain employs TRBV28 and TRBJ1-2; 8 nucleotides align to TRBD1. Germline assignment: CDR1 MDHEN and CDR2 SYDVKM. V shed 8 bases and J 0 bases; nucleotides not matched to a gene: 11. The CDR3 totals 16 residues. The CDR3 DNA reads TGTGCCAGCTTGGGACAGGCCATAGGAGCTAACTATGGCTACACCTTC. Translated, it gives CASLGQAIGANYGYTF.

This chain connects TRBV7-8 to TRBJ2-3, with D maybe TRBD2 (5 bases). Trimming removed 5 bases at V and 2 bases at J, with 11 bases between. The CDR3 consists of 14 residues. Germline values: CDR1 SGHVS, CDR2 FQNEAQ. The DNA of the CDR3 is TGTGCCAGCAGCCAGAGCGGATCCACAGATACGCAGTATTTT. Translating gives CASSQSGSTDTQYF.

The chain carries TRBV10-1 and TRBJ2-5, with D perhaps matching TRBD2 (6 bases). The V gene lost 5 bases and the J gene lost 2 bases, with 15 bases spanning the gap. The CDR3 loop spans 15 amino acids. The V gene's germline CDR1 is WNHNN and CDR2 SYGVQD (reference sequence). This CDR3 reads CASSPVGSGQETQYF. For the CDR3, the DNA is TGCGCCAGCAGTCCCGTCGGGAGTGGACAAGAGACCCAGTACTTC.

The CDR3 nucleotides read TGTGCCAGCAGCCCCCGGACAGGGTTGAACACTGAAGCTTTCTTT. This encodes CASSPRTGLNTEAFF. J is TRBJ1-1 and V is TRBV5-4; TRBD1 matches at 8 bases. Germline V CDR1 and CDR2: SGHNT, YYREEE (reference sequence). J gave up 0 bases and V 4 bases, and 5 bases lay outside the gene matches. The CDR3 runs 15 residues. Supplemented by reference TRBV5-4 and TRBJ1-1, the full variable domain reads ETGVTQSPTHLIKTRGQQVTLRCSSQSGHNTVSWYQQALGQGPQFIFQYYREEENGRGNFPPRFSGLQFPNYSSELNVNALELDDSALYLCASSPRTGLNTEAFFGQGTRLTVV.

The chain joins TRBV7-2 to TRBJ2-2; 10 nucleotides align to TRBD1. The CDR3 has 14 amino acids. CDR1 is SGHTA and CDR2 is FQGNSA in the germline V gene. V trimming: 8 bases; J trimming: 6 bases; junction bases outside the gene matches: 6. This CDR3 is CASWGQGNSGELFF. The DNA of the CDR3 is TGTGCCAGCTGGGGACAGGGGAATTCCGGGGAGCTGTTTTTT.

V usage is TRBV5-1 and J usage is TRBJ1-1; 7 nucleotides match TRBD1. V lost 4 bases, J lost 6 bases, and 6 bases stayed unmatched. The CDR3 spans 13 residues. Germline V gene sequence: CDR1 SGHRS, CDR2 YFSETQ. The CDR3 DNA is TGCGCCAGCAGCGGAATACAGGGGTCTGAAGCTTTCTTT. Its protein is CASSGIQGSEAFF. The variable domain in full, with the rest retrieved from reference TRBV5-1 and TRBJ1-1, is KAGVTQTPRYLIKTRGQQVTLSCSPISGHRSVSWYQQTPGQGLQFLFEYFSETQRNKGNFPGRFSGRQFSNSRSEMNVSTLELGDSALYLCASSGIQGSEAFFGQGTRLTVV.

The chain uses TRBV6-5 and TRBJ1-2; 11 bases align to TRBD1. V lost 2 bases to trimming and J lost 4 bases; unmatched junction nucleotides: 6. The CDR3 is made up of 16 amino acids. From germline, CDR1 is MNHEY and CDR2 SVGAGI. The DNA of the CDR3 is TGTGCCAGCAGTTACCTACGGACAGGGGGCTCCTATGGCTACACCTTC. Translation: CASSYLRTGGSYGYTF.

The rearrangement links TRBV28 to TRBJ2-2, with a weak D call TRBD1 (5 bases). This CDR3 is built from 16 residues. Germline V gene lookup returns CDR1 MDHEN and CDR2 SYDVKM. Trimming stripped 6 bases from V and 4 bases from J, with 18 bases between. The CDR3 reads CASSTLIRAGTGELFF. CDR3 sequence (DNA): TGTGCCAGCAGCACACTAATCAGGGCAGGCACCGGGGAGCTGTTTTTT. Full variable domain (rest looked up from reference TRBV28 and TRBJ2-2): DVKVTQSSRYLVKRTGEKVFLECVQDMDHENMFWYRQDPGLGLRLIYFSYDVKMKEKGDIPEGYSVSREKKERFSLILESASTNQTSMYLCASSTLIRAGTGELFFGEGSRLTVL.

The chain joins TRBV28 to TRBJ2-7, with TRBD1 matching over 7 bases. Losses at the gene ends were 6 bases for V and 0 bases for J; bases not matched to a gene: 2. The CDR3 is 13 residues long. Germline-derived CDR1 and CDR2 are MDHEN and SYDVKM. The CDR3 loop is CASSRDSSYEQYF. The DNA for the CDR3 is TGTGCCAGCAGCCGGGACAGCTCCTACGAGCAGTACTTC.

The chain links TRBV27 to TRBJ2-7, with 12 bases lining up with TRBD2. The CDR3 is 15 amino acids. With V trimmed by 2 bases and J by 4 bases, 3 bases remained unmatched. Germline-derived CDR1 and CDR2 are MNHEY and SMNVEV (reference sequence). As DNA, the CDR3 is TGTGCCAGCAGTTTAAGGACTAGCGGGATATACGAGCAGTACTTC. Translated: CASSLRTSGIYEQYF.

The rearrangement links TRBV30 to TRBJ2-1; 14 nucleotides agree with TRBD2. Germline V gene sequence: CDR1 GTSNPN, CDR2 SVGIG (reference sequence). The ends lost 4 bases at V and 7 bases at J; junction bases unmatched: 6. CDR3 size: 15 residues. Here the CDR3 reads CAWTTGLAGANEQFF. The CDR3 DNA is TGTGCCTGGACAACGGGACTAGCGGGAGCTAATGAGCAGTTCTTC. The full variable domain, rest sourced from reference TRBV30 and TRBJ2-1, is SQTIHQWPATLVQPVGSPLSLECTVEGTSNPNLYWYRQAAGRGLQLLFYSVGIGQISSEVPQNLSASRPQDRQFILSSKKLLLSDSGFYLCAWTTGLAGANEQFFGPGTRLTVL.

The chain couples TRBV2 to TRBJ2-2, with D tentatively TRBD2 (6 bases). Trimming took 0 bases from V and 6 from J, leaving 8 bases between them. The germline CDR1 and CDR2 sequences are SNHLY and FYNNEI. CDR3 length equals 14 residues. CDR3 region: CASSEARGAGELFF. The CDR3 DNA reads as TGTGCCAGCAGTGAAGCGCGGGGAGCCGGGGAGCTGTTTTTT.

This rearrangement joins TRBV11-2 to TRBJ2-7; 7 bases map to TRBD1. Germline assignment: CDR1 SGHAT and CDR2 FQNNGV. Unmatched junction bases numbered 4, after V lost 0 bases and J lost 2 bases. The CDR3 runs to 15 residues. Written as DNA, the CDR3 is TGTGCCAGCAGCTTAGAATTTCAGGGGGCCTACGAGCAGTACTTC. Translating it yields CASSLEFQGAYEQYF.

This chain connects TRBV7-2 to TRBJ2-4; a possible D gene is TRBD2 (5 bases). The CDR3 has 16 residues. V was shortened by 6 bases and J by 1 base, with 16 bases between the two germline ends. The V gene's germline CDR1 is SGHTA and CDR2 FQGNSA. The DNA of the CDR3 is TGTGCCAGCAGTCTACTAGTTACGTTGGCCAAAAACATTCAGTACTTC. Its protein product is CASSLLVTLAKNIQYF.

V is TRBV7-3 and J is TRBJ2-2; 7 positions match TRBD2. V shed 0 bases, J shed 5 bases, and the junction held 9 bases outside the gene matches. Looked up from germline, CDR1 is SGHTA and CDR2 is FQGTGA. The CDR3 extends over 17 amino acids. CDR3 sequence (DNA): TGTGCCAGCAGCTTAACCCTTTTGGCGGGAGTAACCGGGGAGCTGTTTTTT. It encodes CASSLTLLAGVTGELFF.

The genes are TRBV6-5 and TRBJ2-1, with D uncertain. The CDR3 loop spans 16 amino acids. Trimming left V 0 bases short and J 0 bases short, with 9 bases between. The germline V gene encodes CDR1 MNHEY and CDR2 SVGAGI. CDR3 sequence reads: CASSYSPRFSYNEQFF. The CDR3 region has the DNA TGTGCCAGCAGTTACTCGCCGCGGTTCTCCTACAATGAGCAGTTCTTC.

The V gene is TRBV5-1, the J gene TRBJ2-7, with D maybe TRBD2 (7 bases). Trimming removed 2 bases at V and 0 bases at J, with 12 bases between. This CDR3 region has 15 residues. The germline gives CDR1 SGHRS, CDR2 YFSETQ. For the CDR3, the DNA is TGCGCCAGCAGCTTCGGGGGAGGGGGCTCCTACGAGCAGTACTTC. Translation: CASSFGGGGSYEQYF.

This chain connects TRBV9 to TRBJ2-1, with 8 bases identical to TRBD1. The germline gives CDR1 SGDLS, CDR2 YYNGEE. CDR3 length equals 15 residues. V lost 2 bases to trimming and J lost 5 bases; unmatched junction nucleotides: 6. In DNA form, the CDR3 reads TGTGCCAGCAGCGTTACAGGGGGACCCGACAATGAGCAGTTCTTC. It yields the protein CASSVTGGPDNEQFF.

The CDR3 bases are TGCAGCGGGGGCCCAGGGGTCCATTACGAGCAGTACTTC. Translation: CSGGPGVHYEQYF. J is TRBJ2-7 and V is TRBV29-1, with a possible D match to TRBD1 (6 bases). Trimming took off 7 bases at V and 4 bases at J, with 17 bases between the two ends. CDR3 length equals 13 residues. The V gene's germline CDR1 is SQVTM and CDR2 ANQGSEA.

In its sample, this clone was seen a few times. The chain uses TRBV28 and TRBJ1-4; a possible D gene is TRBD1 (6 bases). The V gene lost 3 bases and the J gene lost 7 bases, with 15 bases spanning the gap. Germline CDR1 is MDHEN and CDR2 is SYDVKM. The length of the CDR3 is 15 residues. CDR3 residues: CASSFSGDRGEKLFF. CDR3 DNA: TGTGCCAGCAGTTTCTCAGGGGATAGGGGTGAAAAACTGTTTTTT. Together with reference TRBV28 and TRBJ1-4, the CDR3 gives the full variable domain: DVKVTQSSRYLVKRTGEKVFLECVQDMDHENMFWYRQDPGLGLRLIYFSYDVKMKEKGDIPEGYSVSREKKERFSLILESASTNQTSMYLCASSFSGDRGEKLFFGSGTQLSVL.

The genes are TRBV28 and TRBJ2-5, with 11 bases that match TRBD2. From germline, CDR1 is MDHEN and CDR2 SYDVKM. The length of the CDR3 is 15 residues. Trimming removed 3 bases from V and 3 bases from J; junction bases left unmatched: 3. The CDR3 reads CASSFSLAGEETQYF. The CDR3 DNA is TGTGCCAGCAGTTTCTCACTAGCGGGGGAAGAGACCCAGTACTTC.

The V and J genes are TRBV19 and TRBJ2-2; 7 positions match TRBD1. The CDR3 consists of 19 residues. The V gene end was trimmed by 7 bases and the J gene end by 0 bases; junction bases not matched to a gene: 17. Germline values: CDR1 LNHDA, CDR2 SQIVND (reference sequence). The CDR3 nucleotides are TGTGCCAGTATAATCCGGGACAGAGGTCTCCACGCGAACACCGGGGAGCTGTTTTTT. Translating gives CASIIRDRGLHANTGELFF.